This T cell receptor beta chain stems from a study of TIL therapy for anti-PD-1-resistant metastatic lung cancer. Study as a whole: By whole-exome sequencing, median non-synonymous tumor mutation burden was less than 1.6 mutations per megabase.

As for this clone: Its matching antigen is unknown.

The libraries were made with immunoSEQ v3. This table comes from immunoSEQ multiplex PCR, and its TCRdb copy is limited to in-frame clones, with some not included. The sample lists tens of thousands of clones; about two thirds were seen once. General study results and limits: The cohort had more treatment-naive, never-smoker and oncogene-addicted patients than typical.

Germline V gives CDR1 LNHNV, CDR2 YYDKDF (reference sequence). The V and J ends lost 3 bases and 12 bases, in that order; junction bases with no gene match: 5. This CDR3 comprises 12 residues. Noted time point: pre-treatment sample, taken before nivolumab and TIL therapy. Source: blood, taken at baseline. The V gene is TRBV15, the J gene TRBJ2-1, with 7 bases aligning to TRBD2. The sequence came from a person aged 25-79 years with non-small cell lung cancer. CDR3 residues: CATSRGGERQFF. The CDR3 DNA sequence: TGTGCCACCAGCAGGGGGGGGGAACGGCAGTTCTTC.